One sample yielded the 4 T cell receptor beta chains listed below, sequenced in a study of blood T cell repertoires in COVID-19. Some clones are missing from TCRdb's copy, which holds only in-frame ones; the method was immunoSEQ multiplex PCR. The sample includes approximately 140,000 clones, 80% to 90% seen only once; the top ten take around 15%. Material for sequencing was peripheral blood. These receptors came from a young man with COVID-19, enrolled during active disease.

The rearrangement joins TRBV28 to TRBJ1-1; 8 bases agree with TRBD1. CDR3 length equals 14 residues. V gave up 5 bases and J gave up 4 bases; unmatched junction bases: 6. Germline V gives CDR1 MDHEN, CDR2 SYDVKM. For the CDR3, the DNA is TGTGCCAGCAGTGCCCAGGGGGCGGCCACTGAAGCTTTCTTT. Its protein is CASSAQGAATEAFF.

This clone was seen once. Germline and junction disagree at one end, which may indicate a read error. The chain employs TRBV28 and TRBJ1-4; TRBD1 aligns across 10 bases. Germline V gives CDR1 MDHEN, CDR2 SYDVKM. The CDR3 contains 16 residues. In DNA, the CDR3 is TGTGCCAGCAGTCCTATTGGGGGACAGGGGACAGAAAAACTGCTTTTT. The encoded protein is CASSPIGGQGTEKLLF. Variable domain in full (rest from reference TRBV28 and TRBJ1-4): DVKVTQSSRYLVKRTGEKVFLECVQDMDHENMFWYRQDPGLGLRLIYFSYDVKMKEKGDIPEGYSVSREKKERFSLILESASTNQTSMYLCASSPIGGQGTEKLLFGSGTQLSVL.

This sequence joins TRBV29-1 and TRBJ1-3; no definite D call. V lost 4 bases and J lost 0, with 10 bases in between. This CDR3 is 14 amino acids long. Germline lookup yields CDR1 SQVTM and CDR2 ANQGSEA. The CDR3 coding sequence is TGCAGCGTTGGAGTCCAGGCCTCTGGAAACACCATATATTTT. This codes for CSVGVQASGNTIYF.

The V gene is TRBV7-2, the J gene TRBJ2-1; D may be TRBD2 (6 bases). Germline assignment: CDR1 SGHTA and CDR2 FQGNSA. V was trimmed by 1 base and J by 9 bases, leaving 16 bases between them. The CDR3 consists of 15 residues. CDR3 coding DNA: TGTGCCAGCAGCTTAGATCAGGCTAGCGCACGTGAGCAGTTCTTC. Amino acid sequence: CASSLDQASAREQFF.